The clone carrying this T cell receptor beta chain appeared many times. Antigen unknown. This record belongs to a study of CD8+CD57+ T cells in acquired aplastic anemia. Across the whole study: Mean DNA quantity obtained from sorted CD4+ and CD8+ cells was 3.2 ug.

Genomic DNA, serving as template, underwent TCR beta VDJ and CDR3 profiling. TCRdb ran MiXCR on the reads and lists one entry per CDR3 protein. The sample has around 400,000 distinct CDR3 sequences; approximately 70% are singletons. The germline gives CDR1 SGDLS, CDR2 YYNGEE. V was trimmed by 0 bases and J by 5 bases, leaving 17 bases between them. This CDR3 is built from 16 residues. Overall study findings and caveats: Patients and controls shared under 30 CD8+ CDR3 sequences, highly expressed in patients.

Sequencing input: sorted CD4+, CD8+, or CD8+CD57+ T cells (not recorded which) from PBMCs. This receptor was identified in a human donor in good health, serving as a control. V and J are TRBV9 and TRBJ2-5; D is possibly TRBD2 (6 bases). The CDR3 is CASSVGGTDGTETQYF. The CDR3 DNA reads TGTGCCAGCAGCGTAGGGGGGACTGACGGGACGGAGACCCAGTACTTC.